Each of the 5 T cell receptor beta chains below was sequenced from the same sample in a study of T-cell reconstitution after alpha-beta-depleted transplantation in children. Molecular barcoding with unique molecular identifiers was used for the TCRbeta library. TCRdb re-called the PCR reads through MiXCR, storing one row per CDR3 protein. Of 440,000 or so distinct CDR3 sequences listed, around 46% are singletons. Sequences were derived from PBMCs, sampled before TCRalphabeta/CD19-depleted stem cell transplant. The origin of the receptors is a girl aged 2 to 10 with aplastic anemia, due to receive a stem cell transplant.

The V and J genes are TRBV7-2 and TRBJ2-1, with TRBD2 identical over 8 bases. CDR1 is SGHTA and CDR2 is FQGNSA in the germline V gene. After removal of 1 base from V and 0 bases from J, the junction contained 5 bases not matched to a gene. The CDR3 consists of 17 residues. CDR3 region: CASSLGRGDHSYNEQFF. CDR3 in DNA: TGTGCCAGCAGCTTAGGGCGGGGGGACCACTCCTACAATGAGCAGTTCTTC.

This clonotype was found many times. The chain combines TRBV7-8 with TRBJ2-1, with D unresolved. Germline V gene sequence: CDR1 SGHVS, CDR2 FQNEAQ. This CDR3 has 12 residues. The V gene lost 3 bases and the J gene lost 5 bases, with 5 bases spanning the gap. CDR3 sequence: CASSFSNNEQFF. CDR3 nucleotides: TGTGCCAGCAGCTTTTCAAACAATGAGCAGTTCTTC.

This clonotype has ten or more counts. The rearrangement links TRBV12-3 or TRBV12-4 to TRBJ2-3, with D unresolved. CDR3 length: 16 amino acids. V was clipped by 4 bases and J by 0 bases, with 14 bases between them. The CDR3 DNA reads TGTGCCAGCAGTTCTCAATCCGTTACTAGCACAGATACGCAGTATTTT. Residues: CASSSQSVTSTDTQYF.

The CDR3 spells CASSQDGLAGYEQYF. The CDR3 bases are TGCGCCAGCAGCCAAGACGGACTAGCGGGCTACGAGCAGTACTTC. The V gene is TRBV4-1, the J gene TRBJ2-7; 11 bases are a match to TRBD2. Per germline, CDR1 MGHRA and CDR2 YSYEKL. V was pared by 0 bases and J by 3 bases, with 1 base of the junction left unmatched. There are 15 residues in the CDR3.

This clonotype was counted ten times or more. V usage is TRBV29-1 and J usage is TRBJ2-7; D unclear. Trimming shortened V by 7 bases and J by 3 bases, and 13 bases separated the two germline ends. Looked up from germline, CDR1 is SQVTM and CDR2 is ANQGSEA. The CDR3 contains 12 residues. The CDR3 sequence is CSAETLSYEQYF. The DNA of the CDR3 is TGCAGCGCCGAAACCCTGAGCTACGAGCAGTACTTC.